This T cell receptor (beta chain) appears in the sequencing data of a study of identical twins. Study-wide results and caveats: Sequences that were beta out-of-frame showed weaker excess twin sharing.

Germline CDR1 is SNHLY and CDR2 is FYNNEI. This CDR3 spans 15 amino acids. With 1 base removed from V and 6 bases from J, the gap between germline ends came to 13 bases. This clonotype has a handful of counts. Its target is unknown. Template switching introduced a universal primer site, and the cDNA bore unique molecular identifiers. A single record per CDR3 protein comes from TCRdb applying MiXCR to the 5' RACE reads. Here the sample spans 1.5 million or so distinct CDR3 sequences, about 32% being singletons. Material for sequencing was cord blood. The receptor was isolated from a newborn girl in good health. The chain is built from TRBV2 and TRBJ2-4; D tentatively fits TRBD1 or TRBD2 (6 bases each). The CDR3 DNA is TGTGCCAGCAGTGAAGGTCCCAGGGGAGGAAACATTCAGTACTTC. Translating gives CASSEGPRGGNIQYF. The complete variable domain, with remaining parts taken from reference TRBV2 and TRBJ2-4, reads EPEVTQTPSHQVTQMGQEVILRCVPISNHLYFYWYRQILGQKVEFLVSFYNNEISEKSEIFDDQFSVERPDGSNFTLKIRSTKLEDSAMYFCASSEGPRGGNIQYFGAGTRLSVL.